The source of this TCR beta chain is a study of monozygotic twins with inflammatory bowel disease (dated by TCRdb to about 2019). The study in broad terms: The complete study included about 28 monozygotic twin pairs: 19 IBD-discordant Danish pairs and nine German pairs, of which four were IBD-concordant and five were IBD-discordant. The search for disease-associated traits relied mainly on comparing IBD patients with their genetically identical healthy co-twins within discordant pairs. Each individual had, on average, about 151 000 unique TCRalpha sequences and 181 000 unique TCRbeta sequences available for analysis.

The library was produced with 5' RACE. For each TCR library, about 4,000 ng of total RNA was used. cDNA was synthesized with SMARTScribe reverse transcriptase in eight separate reactions per sample. Unique molecular identifiers containing a 6-nucleotide sample barcode were introduced through template switching during cDNA synthesis. Two nested PCRs of about 15 and 9 cycles amplified the TCRalpha and TCRbeta cDNA, and bead purification followed each PCR. Before amplification, the cDNA was treated with uracil DNA-glycosylase and purified using the QIAquick PCR purification kit. The second PCR added Illumina TruSeq-compatible adapters along with sample-specific barcodes. TapeStation and Qubit were used to check library quality and concentration, and 4 to 6 ng of each library was pooled. Sequencing of the pooled libraries was done on an Illumina HiSeq2500 single-index Rapid Run using custom sequencing primers and 2 x 100 bp reads. Processing in the source paper ran as follows. MiGEC version 1.2.6 was used for UMI-based consensus assembly, which corrected PCR and sequencing errors. MiXCR version 2.1.1 handled V(D)J alignment, clonotype assembly and CDR3 extraction. To normalise gene usage, clonotype sharing and MAIT/NKT TCR abundance, the top 1000, 10 000 and 20 000 clonotypes in each sample were analysed. Diversity was computed as the inverse Simpson index with the vegan R package after downsampling to 27 000 UMIs. Paired Mann-Whitney U tests were applied to discordant twin pairs, with Benjamini-Hochberg correction for multiple testing. TCRdb reprocessed the sequencing reads and holds a single record per CDR3 protein sequence, with no DNA. These V and J calls are TCRdb output, not the study's own analysis. This sample's table lists 400,000 to 500,000 distinct CDR3 sequences. The biggest ten clones account for about 2.3% of the sample.

A word on this clonotype: Its antigen has not been determined.

From each donor, a roughly 2.5 ml peripheral blood sample was collected into PAXgene tubes and stored at -80 degrees C. Without any T cell sorting, total RNA was extracted from whole blood using the PAXgene blood miRNA kit on an automated QIAcube. Peripheral blood from monozygotic twin pairs who were concordant or discordant for inflammatory bowel disease underwent deep TCRalpha and TCRbeta repertoire profiling using unique molecular barcoding. For every twin pair, smoking habits were documented, and each individual was categorised as a current, former or never smoker. Points the paper makes about the study in general: Because patients were on differing immunosuppressive treatments, the repertoires may have picked up extra background noise and inter-individual variability. A decrease in TCRbeta repertoire diversity, as measured by inverse Simpson index, was observed in IBD patients compared with their healthy co-twins. Compared with healthy twins, IBD patients had fewer clonotypes in common with other individuals, a difference most pronounced in patients showing signs of disease activity. Repertoire similarity did not differ between concordant and discordant twins, possibly due to limited statistical power. The analysis was unable to tell apart different T cell subtypes. The results gave no support for a single strong signal or clonotype linked to IBD.

Sequencing input: blood. The TCR sequence derives from a human donor with ulcerative colitis or Crohn's disease, or a healthy co-twin of an affected twin (not recorded which).

CDR3 sequence: CASAQAVGDSGNTIYF. The chain is encoded by TRBV30 joined to TRBJ1-3; TCRdb's D call of TRBD1 is untestable without DNA. Sequences GTSNPN (CDR1) and SVGIG (CDR2) are obtained from the germline V gene (reference sequence). The CDR3 sequence holds 16 residues, the cysteine and phenylalanine included. Nucleotide data are not available.